Shown below are 13 T cell receptor beta chains from a single sample sequenced in a study of blood T cell repertoires in COVID-19. Profiling relied on immunoSEQ multiplex PCR, and the TCRdb table lists in-frame clones only, not all of them. The sample lists about 160,000 clones; roughly 93% were seen once. The sample consisted of peripheral blood. All receptors come from a man younger than 35 with acute or convalescent COVID-19.

The genes are TRBV6-4 and TRBJ2-6; D call uncertain. The CDR3 spans 14 residues. Trimming took off 6 bases at V and 0 bases at J, with 6 bases between the two ends. Germline CDR1 is MRHNA and CDR2 is SNTAGT. The CDR3, as DNA: TGTGCCAGCAGCTATAGCTCTGGGGCCAACGTCCTGACTTTC. Translating it yields CASSYSSGANVLTF.

This clone came up a few times. The CDR3 DNA is TGTGCCAGCAGCCAATGGACAGGGGCTCGGACAGATACGCAGTATTTT. Protein product: CASSQWTGARTDTQYF. The V gene is TRBV14, the J gene TRBJ2-3, with 9 bases matching TRBD1. Trimming took 2 bases from V and 3 from J; bases not matched to a gene: 6. CDR3 length equals 16 residues. Germline-derived CDR1 and CDR2 are SGHDN and FVKESK.

This clone was seen a single time. This chain uses TRBV14 with TRBJ2-5; 8 bases are shared with TRBD2. CDR1 SGHDN and CDR2 FVKESK come from the germline V gene. V gave up 1 base and J gave up 4 bases; unmatched junction bases: 8. The length of the CDR3 is 16 residues. CDR3: CASSQVPLAGPETQYF. As DNA, the CDR3 is TGTGCCAGCAGCCAAGTTCCGCTAGCGGGCCCAGAGACCCAGTACTTC.

The genes are TRBV3-1 (or the pseudogene TRBV3-2) and TRBJ1-2, with 7 bases that match TRBD1. Trimming cost V 3 bases and J 3 bases; bases outside gene matches: 4. The CDR3 sequence is 14 residues long. Germline V CDR1 and CDR2: LGHDT, YNNKEL (reference sequence). The CDR3 DNA follows: TGTGCCAGCAGCCAGGGGCAGGGGGACTATGGCTACACCTTC. This encodes CASSQGQGDYGYTF.

J is TRBJ2-7 and V is TRBV18; D possibly corresponds to TRBD1 (6 bases). The CDR3 covers 15 residues. Germline CDR1 is KGHSH and CDR2 is LQKENI. Trimming stripped 3 bases from V and 2 bases from J, with 14 bases between. The CDR3 sequence: CASSPGAGVTYEQYF. The DNA of the CDR3 is TGTGCCAGCTCACCTGGGGCAGGGGTTACCTACGAGCAGTACTTC.

CDR3 bases: TGCGCCAGCAGCGTCAATAGCGGGGGGTTCCAAGAGACCCAGTACTTC. It translates to CASSVNSGGFQETQYF. The genes are TRBV5-1 and TRBJ2-5, with 10 bases lining up with TRBD2. This CDR3 has 16 amino acids. Germline V gives CDR1 SGHRS, CDR2 YFSETQ. V gave up 4 bases and J gave up 1 base; unmatched junction bases: 7.

CDR3 coding DNA: TGTGCCAGCAGCGGAAACAGGGGGCGCAGCACCGGGGAGCTGTTTTTT. Translation: CASSGNRGRSTGELFF. This chain joins TRBV3-1 (or the pseudogene TRBV3-2) and TRBJ2-2; 9 bases are a match to TRBD1. V shed 5 bases, J shed 4 bases, and the junction held 8 bases outside the gene matches. The CDR3 is 16 residues long. CDR1 and CDR2 (germline): LGHDT, YNNKEL (reference sequence).

The chain employs TRBV5-1 and TRBJ1-1; 8 positions match TRBD1. After removal of 3 bases from V and 0 bases from J, the junction contained 7 bases not matched to a gene. The CDR3 loop spans 16 amino acids. CDR1 is SGHRS, CDR2 YFSETQ, per germline. CDR3 nucleotides: TGCGCCAGCAGCTCTCATACAGGGGGGATGAACACTGAAGCTTTCTTT. Protein: CASSSHTGGMNTEAFF. The full variable domain, completed using reference TRBV5-1 and TRBJ1-1, is KAGVTQTPRYLIKTRGQQVTLSCSPISGHRSVSWYQQTPGQGLQFLFEYFSETQRNKGNFPGRFSGRQFSNSRSEMNVSTLELGDSALYLCASSSHTGGMNTEAFFGQGTRLTVV.

The chain joins TRBV5-1 to TRBJ1-2; no definite D call. Germline V gene data show CDR1 as SGHRS and CDR2 as YFSETQ. The CDR3 has 14 residues. V was clipped by 0 bases and J by 0 bases, with 6 bases between them. CDR3 sequence: CASSLDGTNYGYTF. CDR3 bases: TGCGCCAGCAGCTTGGACGGGACTAACTATGGCTACACCTTC.

The V gene is TRBV6-5, the J gene TRBJ2-1; 8 nucleotides line up with TRBD2. The ends lost 6 bases at V and 6 bases at J; junction bases unmatched: 10. The V gene's germline CDR1 is MNHEY and CDR2 SVGAGI. The CDR3 totals 15 residues. The CDR3 reads CASSQAGVSPNEQFF. In DNA form, the CDR3 reads TGTGCCAGCAGCCAAGCGGGAGTTTCCCCCAATGAGCAGTTCTTC.

V is TRBV18 and J is TRBJ2-3; 10 bases line up with TRBD1. Unmatched junction bases numbered 3, after V lost 4 bases and J lost 2 bases. The germline CDR1 and CDR2 sequences are KGHSH and LQKENI. The CDR3 length is 15 residues. CDR3 DNA sequence: TGTGCCAGCTCACAGGGACAGGGGTTCACAGATACGCAGTATTTT. It codes for CASSQGQGFTDTQYF.

J is TRBJ1-3 and V is TRBV18, with 7 bases aligning to TRBD1. V was clipped by 2 bases and J by 2 bases; unmatched bases: 0. This CDR3 is 14 amino acids long. CDR1 KGHSH and CDR2 LQKENI come from the germline V gene. The CDR3 loop reads CASSPGTAGNTIYF. CDR3 nucleotides: TGTGCCAGCTCACCAGGGACAGCTGGAAACACCATATATTTT.

CDR3 in amino acids: CASGSVVAGVKRGSGELFF. CDR3 coding DNA: TGTGCTAGTGGTTCCGTGGTAGCGGGAGTTAAGAGGGGTTCCGGGGAGCTGTTTTTT. The chain couples TRBV12-5 to TRBJ2-2; 9 bases align to TRBD2. CDR3 length: 19 residues. Germline CDR1 reads LGHNT; CDR2 reads FRNRAP. Trimming took 4 bases from V and 6 from J; bases not matched to a gene: 18.